This TCR beta chain was documented in a study of OX40 agonist ivuxolimab in advanced cancers. The overall study: The group had a mean age of approximately 60 years, ranged from about 23 to 79, and was 75% to 85% male. Study-wide findings and caveats: Among patients with partial responses at 0.1-3.0 mg/kg, clonal expansion was among the lowest. Relative to CD4+, CD8+ T cells held more expanded clones on average.

This CDR3 has 16 amino acids. CDR1 SGHNT and CDR2 YYREEE come from the germline V gene (reference sequence). Losses at the gene ends were 4 bases for V and 0 bases for J; bases not matched to a gene: 8. Concerning this clone: Its antigen remains unidentified.

TCRdb keeps only in-frame clones here, not all; method: immunoSEQ multiplex PCR. The sample consists of about 73,000 clones, more than 70% of them appearing once. The sequenced sample was CD4+ or CD8+ T cells sorted from blood, obtained in a trial of the OX40 agonist ivuxolimab. The receptor was isolated from an adult with an advanced solid tumor such as melanoma, head and neck, liver or kidney cancer. This sequence joins TRBV5-4 and TRBJ2-5; 8 nucleotides align to TRBD2. This chain's CDR3 is CASSPVSGTDQETQYF. CDR3 DNA: TGTGCCAGCAGCCCCGTTAGCGGGACCGACCAAGAGACCCAGTACTTC. The full variable domain, rest sourced from reference TRBV5-4 and TRBJ2-5, is ETGVTQSPTHLIKTRGQQVTLRCSSQSGHNTVSWYQQALGQGPQFIFQYYREEENGRGNFPPRFSGLQFPNYSSELNVNALELDDSALYLCASSPVSGTDQETQYFGPGTRLLVL.